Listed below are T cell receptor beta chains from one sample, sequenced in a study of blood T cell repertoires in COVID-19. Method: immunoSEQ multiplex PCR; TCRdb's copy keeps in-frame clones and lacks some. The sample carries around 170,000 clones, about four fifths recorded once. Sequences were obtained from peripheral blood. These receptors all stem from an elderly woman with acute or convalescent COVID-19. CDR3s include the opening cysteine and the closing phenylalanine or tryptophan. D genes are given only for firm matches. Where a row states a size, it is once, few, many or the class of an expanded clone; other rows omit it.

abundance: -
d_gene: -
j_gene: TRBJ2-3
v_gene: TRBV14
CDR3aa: CASSQDTGFRGDTQYF
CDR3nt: TGTGCCAGCAGCCAAGATACCGGATTCCGCGGGGATACGCAGTATTTT

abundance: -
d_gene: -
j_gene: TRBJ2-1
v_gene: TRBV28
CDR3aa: CASSLTASSSYNEQFF
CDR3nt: TGTGCCAGCAGTTTAACGGCTAGCAGTTCCTACAATGAGCAGTTCTTC

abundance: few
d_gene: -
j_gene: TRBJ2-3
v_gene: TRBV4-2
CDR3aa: CASSHGVADTQYF
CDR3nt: TGTGCCAGCAGCCACGGAGTGGCAGATACGCAGTATTTT

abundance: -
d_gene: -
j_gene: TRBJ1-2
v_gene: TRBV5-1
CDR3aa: CASSLGDSNYGYTF
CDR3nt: TGCGCCAGCAGCTTGGGAGACAGTAACTATGGCTACACCTTC

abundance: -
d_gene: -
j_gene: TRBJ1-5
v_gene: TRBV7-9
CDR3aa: CASSLNNQPQHF
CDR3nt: TGTGCCAGCAGCCTAAATAATCAGCCCCAGCATTTT

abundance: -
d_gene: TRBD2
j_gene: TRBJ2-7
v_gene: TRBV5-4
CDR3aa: CASSPGLAGVGSSYEQYF
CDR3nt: TGTGCCAGCAGCCCGGGACTAGCGGGTGTTGGAAGCTCCTACGAGCAGTACTTC

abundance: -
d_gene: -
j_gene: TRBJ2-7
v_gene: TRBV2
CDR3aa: CALDTDSYEQYF
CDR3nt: TGTGCCCTCGACACAGACTCCTACGAGCAGTACTTC

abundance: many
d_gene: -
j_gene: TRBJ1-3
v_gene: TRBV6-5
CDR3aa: CASSPGVGNTIYF
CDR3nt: TGTGCCAGCAGTCCAGGGGTCGGAAACACCATATATTTT

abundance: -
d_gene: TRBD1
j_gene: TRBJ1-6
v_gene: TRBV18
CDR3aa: CASSPTGVNSPLHF
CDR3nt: TGTGCCAGCTCACCGACAGGGGTGAATTCACCCCTCCACTTT

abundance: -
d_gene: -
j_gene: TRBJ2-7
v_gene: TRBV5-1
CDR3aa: CASSYSQGYEQYF
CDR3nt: TGCGCCAGCAGCTACTCACAGGGCTACGAGCAGTACTTC

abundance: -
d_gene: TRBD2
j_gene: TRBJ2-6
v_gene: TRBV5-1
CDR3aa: CASSLGLRGTGANVLTF
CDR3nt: TGCGCCAGCAGCTTGGGCCTGCGGGGGACCGGGGCCAACGTCCTGACTTTC

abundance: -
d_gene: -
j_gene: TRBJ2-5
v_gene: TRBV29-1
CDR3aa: CSVDTSGETQYF
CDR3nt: TGCAGCGTTGACACCTCGGGGGAGACCCAGTACTTC

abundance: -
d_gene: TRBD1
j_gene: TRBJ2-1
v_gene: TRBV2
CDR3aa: CASRDRGSSYNEQFF
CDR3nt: TGTGCCAGCAGAGACAGGGGGAGCTCCTACAATGAGCAGTTCTTC

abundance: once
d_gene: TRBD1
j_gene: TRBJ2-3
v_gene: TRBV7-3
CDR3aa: CASSVDRGGTDTQYF
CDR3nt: TGTGCCAGCAGCGTCGACAGGGGGGGCACAGATACGCAGTATTTT

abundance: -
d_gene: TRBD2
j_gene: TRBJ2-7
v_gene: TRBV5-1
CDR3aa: CASAAGSGRKVQYF
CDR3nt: TGCGCCAGCGCCGCTGGGAGCGGGAGAAAGGTGCAGTACTTC

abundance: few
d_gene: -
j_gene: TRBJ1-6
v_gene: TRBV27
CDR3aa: CASSLTVQGNNSPLHF
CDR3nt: TGTGCCAGCAGTTTAACCGTCCAGGGAAATAATTCACCCCTCCACTTT

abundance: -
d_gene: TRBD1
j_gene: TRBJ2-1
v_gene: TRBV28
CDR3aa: CASSPGTGINEQFF
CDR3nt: TGTGCCAGCAGTCCTGGGACAGGAATAAATGAGCAGTTCTTC

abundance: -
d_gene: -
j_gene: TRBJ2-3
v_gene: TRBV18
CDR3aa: CASSPGTLKADTQYF
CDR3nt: TGTGCCAGCTCACCCGGGACACTTAAGGCAGATACGCAGTATTTT

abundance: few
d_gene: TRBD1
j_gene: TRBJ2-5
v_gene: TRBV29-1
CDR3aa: CSVSDRVKTQYF
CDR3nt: TGCAGCGTTTCTGACAGGGTGAAGACCCAGTACTTC

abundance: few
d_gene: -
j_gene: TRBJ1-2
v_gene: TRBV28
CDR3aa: CASSLGGRYGYTF
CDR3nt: TGTGCCAGCAGTTTGGGGGGACGTTATGGCTACACCTTC

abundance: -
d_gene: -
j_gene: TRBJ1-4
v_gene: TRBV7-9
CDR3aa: CASSLNEKLFF
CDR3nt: TGTGCCAGCAGCCTTAATGAAAAACTGTTTTTT

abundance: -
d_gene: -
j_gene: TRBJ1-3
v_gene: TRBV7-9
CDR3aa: CASSLAGAPSGNTIYF
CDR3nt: TGTGCCAGCAGCCTGGCAGGGGCGCCCTCTGGAAACACCATATATTTT

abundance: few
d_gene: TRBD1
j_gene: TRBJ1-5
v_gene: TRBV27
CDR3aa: CASSPGQGYNQPQHF
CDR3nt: TGTGCCAGCAGTCCCGGACAGGGTTACAATCAGCCCCAGCATTTT

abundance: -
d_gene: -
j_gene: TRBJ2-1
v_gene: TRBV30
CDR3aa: CAYKSRNPSYNEQFF
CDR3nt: TGTGCCTACAAAAGTCGTAACCCCTCCTACAATGAGCAGTTCTTC

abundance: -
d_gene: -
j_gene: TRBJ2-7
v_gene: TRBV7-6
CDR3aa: CASSREAEQYF
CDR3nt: TGTGCCAGCAGCAGAGAGGCCGAGCAGTACTTC

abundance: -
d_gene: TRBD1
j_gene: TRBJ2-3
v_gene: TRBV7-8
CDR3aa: CASSPRDRVYDTQYF
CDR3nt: TGTGCCAGCAGCCCCCGGGACAGGGTATACGATACGCAGTATTTT

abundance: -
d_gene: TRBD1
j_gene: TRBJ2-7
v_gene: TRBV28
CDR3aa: CASSSGQGWYEQYF
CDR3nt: TGTGCCAGCAGTTCCGGACAGGGGTGGTACGAGCAGTACTTC

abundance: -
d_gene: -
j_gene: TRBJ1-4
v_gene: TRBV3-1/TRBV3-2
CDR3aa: CASSQPGESVEKLFF
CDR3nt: TGTGCCAGCAGCCAACCAGGGGAGAGTGTTGAAAAACTGTTTTTT

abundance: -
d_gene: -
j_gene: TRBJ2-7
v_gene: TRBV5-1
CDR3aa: CASSLPGVYEQYF
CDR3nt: TGCGCCAGCAGCTTGCCGGGGGTCTACGAGCAGTACTTC

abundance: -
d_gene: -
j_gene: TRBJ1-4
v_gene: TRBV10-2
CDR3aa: CASSEPMGRGGGKLFF
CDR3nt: TGCGCCAGCAGTGAGCCGATGGGAAGGGGCGGCGGAAAACTGTTTTTT

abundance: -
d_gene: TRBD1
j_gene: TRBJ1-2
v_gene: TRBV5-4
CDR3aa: CASSTGVNGYTF
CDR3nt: TGTGCCAGCAGTACAGGGGTTAATGGCTACACCTTC

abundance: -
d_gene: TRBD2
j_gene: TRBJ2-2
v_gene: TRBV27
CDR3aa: CASSLSTSGGLRGGELFF
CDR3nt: TGTGCCAGCAGTTTATCAACTAGCGGAGGGCTAAGGGGCGGGGAGCTGTTTTTT

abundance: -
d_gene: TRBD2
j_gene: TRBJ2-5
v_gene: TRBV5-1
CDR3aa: CASSLGQTSGTGSETQYF
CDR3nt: TGCGCCAGCAGCTTGGGACAGACTAGCGGGACGGGGTCGGAGACCCAGTACTTC